What follows are 31 T cell receptor beta chains derived from one specimen sequenced in a study of T cell responses to AZD1222 COVID-19 vaccine. Some clones are missing from TCRdb's copy, which holds only in-frame ones; the method was immunoSEQ multiplex PCR. The sample shows approximately 130,000 clones, 90% of them seen only once. The specimen was peripheral blood, collected on day 0 of AZD1222 vaccination. These receptors came from an adult in good health.

This chain links TRBV6-4 with TRBJ1-5; D might be TRBD1 (6 bases). The CDR3 has 13 residues. V lost 6 bases, J lost 3 bases, and 9 bases lay in between. Germline CDR1 is MRHNA and CDR2 is SNTAGT. CDR3 DNA sequence: TGTGCCAGCAGCCGGGACACCAATCAGCCCCAGCATTTT. It is translated as CASSRDTNQPQHF.

The DNA of the CDR3 is TGTGCCAGCAGCGCATTAGCGGGGGGGCTTGCCGGCCAAGAGACCCAGTACTTC. This gives the protein CASSALAGGLAGQETQYF. The chain has TRBV9 and TRBJ2-5; 11 bases agree with TRBD2. CDR3 length equals 18 residues. Trimming removed 3 bases from V and 1 base from J; junction bases left unmatched: 11. From germline, CDR1 is SGDLS and CDR2 YYNGEE.

The chain has TRBV15 and TRBJ1-6, with 11 positions matching TRBD1. The CDR3 runs 15 residues. In germline, CDR1 is LNHNV, CDR2 YYDKDF (reference sequence). The V and J ends lost 5 bases and 8 bases, in that order; junction bases with no gene match: 5. The CDR3 loop is CATSSPGQGDSPLHF. The CDR3 DNA is TGTGCCACCAGCTCTCCGGGACAGGGGGATTCACCCCTCCACTTT.

J is TRBJ1-4 and V is TRBV7-3, with D tentatively TRBD1 (5 bases). The V gene lost 2 bases and the J gene lost 5 bases, with 12 bases spanning the gap. The V gene's germline CDR1 is SGHTA and CDR2 FQGTGA. CDR3 length: 15 residues. CDR3 in DNA: TGTGCCAGCAGCTTATCCAGGGTTTTGAATGAAAAACTGTTTTTT. As protein: CASSLSRVLNEKLFF.

This chain connects TRBV14 to TRBJ2-5, with 7 bases aligning to TRBD2. The CDR3 covers 17 residues. From germline, CDR1 is SGHDN and CDR2 FVKESK. J lost 2 bases, V lost 2 bases, and 11 bases had no gene match. This chain's CDR3 is CASSQLGAGPSQETQYF. The DNA of the CDR3 is TGTGCCAGCAGCCAACTTGGAGCGGGGCCTTCTCAAGAGACCCAGTACTTC.

This chain uses TRBV5-1 with TRBJ1-1; D ambiguous. CDR1 SGHRS and CDR2 YFSETQ come from the germline V gene. This CDR3 contains 14 residues. Trimming cost V 0 bases and J 0 bases, with 6 bases left between them. The CDR3 region is CASSLVGLNTEAFF. The CDR3 DNA reads as TGCGCCAGCAGCTTGGTGGGGTTGAACACTGAAGCTTTCTTT.

This clone was counted between two and nine times. The rearrangement links TRBV9 to TRBJ2-7, with D possibly matching TRBD1 (5 bases). CDR3 length: 14 amino acids. The germline V gene encodes CDR1 SGDLS and CDR2 YYNGEE. V was shortened by 0 bases and J by 4 bases, with 11 bases between the two germline ends. CDR3 in DNA: TGTGCCAGCAGCGTAGCTTTTGGGGCTTACGAGCAGTACTTC. Protein sequence: CASSVAFGAYEQYF.

CDR3 residues: CASSIDRYATQYF. CDR3 in DNA: TGTGCCAGTAGTATAGATCGGTATGCTACGCAGTATTTT. The genes are TRBV19 and TRBJ2-3, with unresolved D. V was pared by 0 bases and J by 8 bases, with 9 bases between. This CDR3 region has 13 residues. Germline loops: CDR1 LNHDA, CDR2 SQIVND (reference sequence).

The chain employs TRBV7-9 and TRBJ2-7; tentative D call: TRBD1 (5 bases). The germline CDR1 and CDR2 sequences are SEHNR and FQNEAQ (reference sequence). The CDR3 consists of 11 residues. Trimming cost V 7 bases and J 4 bases, with 8 bases left between them. The CDR3 DNA reads TGTGCCAGCACCCCAGGGTACGAGCAGTACTTC. This encodes CASTPGYEQYF.

This clone was observed a handful of times. V gene TRBV6-2 or TRBV6-3 combines with J gene TRBJ2-7; no clear D gene. Germline lookup yields CDR1 MNHEY and CDR2 SVGEGT. This CDR3 contains 12 residues. V shed 6 bases and J shed 5 bases, with 11 bases lying between them. CDR3: CASSPTYDEQYF. The CDR3 DNA reads TGTGCCAGCAGCCCCACCTATGACGAGCAGTACTTC.

The chain couples TRBV9 to TRBJ2-2; possibly TRBD1 or TRBD2 for D (5 bases each). Germline-derived CDR1 and CDR2 are SGDLS and YYNGEE. The CDR3 has 19 amino acids. Trimming took 0 bases from V and 5 from J, leaving 23 bases between them. The CDR3 DNA follows: TGTGCCAGCAGCGTAGGGGTCGGGACGGTCCTCTTCGGAACCGGGGAGCTGTTTTTT. Amino acid sequence: CASSVGVGTVLFGTGELFF.

The V gene is TRBV19, the J gene TRBJ2-7; D gene ambiguous. This CDR3 region has 17 residues. Trimming took 1 base from V and 0 from J, leaving 16 bases between them. The germline V gene has CDR1 LNHDA and CDR2 SQIVND (reference sequence). The CDR3 nucleotides read TGTGCCAGTAGTATAGCACAATCTCGGACGGACTCCTACGAGCAGTACTTC. Protein sequence: CASSIAQSRTDSYEQYF.

V gene TRBV19 combines with J gene TRBJ2-7; weak D call: TRBD1 (5 bases). The CDR3 is made up of 15 amino acids. Trimming removed 3 bases at V and 6 bases at J, with 18 bases between. Germline values: CDR1 LNHDA, CDR2 SQIVND (reference sequence). The chain's CDR3 is CASSISSHRWREQYF. The CDR3 nucleotides read TGTGCCAGTAGTATCTCGTCGCACAGGTGGCGCGAGCAGTACTTC. Complete variable domain (other parts from reference TRBV19 and TRBJ2-7): DGGITQSPKYLFRKEGQNVTLSCEQNLNHDAMYWYRQDPGQGLRLIYYSQIVNDFQKGDIAEGYSVSREKKESFPLTVTSAQKNPTAFYLCASSISSHRWREQYFGPGTRLTVT.

The V call is TRBV27, the J call TRBJ1-3; TRBD1 agrees at 7 bases. After removal of 6 bases from V and 0 bases from J, the junction contained 11 bases not matched to a gene. CDR1 is MNHEY, CDR2 SMNVEV, per germline (reference sequence). CDR3 length: 17 residues. CDR3 nucleotide sequence: TGTGCCAGCAGCCTTCGCCGGGACAGCTACTCTGGAAACACCATATATTTT. Its protein is CASSLRRDSYSGNTIYF.

V is TRBV18 and J is TRBJ2-1; 11 bases line up with TRBD2. In germline, CDR1 is KGHSH, CDR2 LQKENI. CDR3 length: 16 residues. The V segment lost 5 bases and the J segment 7 bases; nucleotides outside the gene matches: 10. DNA of the CDR3: TGTGCCAGCTCATCGGGGAATCTAGCGGGAGGAAATGAGCAGTTCTTC. Translated, it gives CASSSGNLAGGNEQFF.

This clone was picked up a small number of times. This chain uses TRBV6-5 with TRBJ2-1; 11 nucleotides align to TRBD2. With 7 bases clipped from V and 3 bases from J, the junction kept 5 bases outside the gene matches. The CDR3 length is 15 residues. Looked up from germline, CDR1 is MNHEY and CDR2 is SVGAGI. The CDR3 nucleotides read TGTGCCAGCATCTTAACTAGCGGGAGCTACAATGAGCAGTTCTTC. This translates into CASILTSGSYNEQFF.

The gene calls are TRBV7-8 and TRBJ2-7, with D perhaps TRBD1 or TRBD2 (6 bases each). Trimming removed 5 bases from V and 2 bases from J, with 16 bases in between. CDR1 SGHVS and CDR2 FQNEAQ come from the germline V gene. The CDR3 runs to 15 residues. CDR3 coding DNA: TGTGCCAGCAGCCGAGAGAGGGGGAGGACCTACGAGCAGTACTTC. Encoded protein: CASSRERGRTYEQYF.

This chain joins TRBV7-2 and TRBJ2-2; D is uncertain. Trimming took 2 bases from V and 1 from J, leaving 11 bases between them. Germline V gives CDR1 SGHTA, CDR2 FQGNSA. This CDR3 has 16 residues. In DNA, the CDR3 is TGTGCCAGCAGCTTAAACGGCGGTCAGAACACCGGGGAGCTGTTTTTT. It specifies CASSLNGGQNTGELFF.

The V call is TRBV15, the J call TRBJ2-5, with D uncertain. The CDR3 has 15 amino acids. Germline CDR1 and CDR2: LNHNV and YYDKDF (reference sequence). V lost 5 bases and J 5 bases, leaving 18 bases between the germline ends. DNA of the CDR3: TGTGCCACCAGCCCCTGGCCAGGCCTGCGGGAGACCCAGTACTTC. This translates into CATSPWPGLRETQYF. Variable domain in full (rest from reference TRBV15 and TRBJ2-5): DAMVIQNPRYQVTQFGKPVTLSCSQTLNHNVMYWYQQKSSQAPKLLFHYYDKDFNNEADTPDNFQSRRPNTSFCFLDIRSPGLGDTAMYLCATSPWPGLRETQYFGPGTRLLVL.

This chain uses TRBV19 with TRBJ1-2; D ambiguous. From germline, CDR1 is LNHDA and CDR2 SQIVND (reference sequence). The CDR3 loop spans 19 amino acids. Trimming left V 5 bases short and J 4 bases short, with 29 bases between. CDR3 sequence (DNA): TGTGCCAGTAGTCCTCCCTTTCCCATTATGACGGGCGGCGCCTATGGCTACACCTTC. Its protein is CASSPPFPIMTGGAYGYTF.

V usage is TRBV5-1 and J usage is TRBJ1-3; D is ambiguous. Trimming cost V 4 bases and J 2 bases, with 10 bases left between them. The CDR3 consists of 14 residues. CDR1 is SGHRS and CDR2 is YFSETQ in the germline V gene. In DNA, the CDR3 is TGCGCCAGCAGCCCCGGGCAGGCTGGAAACACCATATATTTT. Its translation: CASSPGQAGNTIYF. The variable domain in full, completed from reference TRBV5-1 and TRBJ1-3, reads KAGVTQTPRYLIKTRGQQVTLSCSPISGHRSVSWYQQTPGQGLQFLFEYFSETQRNKGNFPGRFSGRQFSNSRSEMNVSTLELGDSALYLCASSPGQAGNTIYFGEGSWLTVV.

The chain has TRBV2 and TRBJ2-4; possibly TRBD1 for D (5 bases). The V gene's germline CDR1 is SNHLY and CDR2 FYNNEI. This CDR3 has 17 residues. Trimming took off 7 bases at V and 0 bases at J, with 19 bases between the two ends. This chain's CDR3 is CASTPASAGPAKNIQYF. The CDR3, as DNA: TGTGCCAGCACGCCTGCAAGTGCAGGGCCAGCCAAAAACATTCAGTACTTC. Together with reference TRBV2 and TRBJ2-4, the CDR3 gives the full variable domain: EPEVTQTPSHQVTQMGQEVILRCVPISNHLYFYWYRQILGQKVEFLVSFYNNEISEKSEIFDDQFSVERPDGSNFTLKIRSTKLEDSAMYFCASTPASAGPAKNIQYFGAGTRLSVL.

This sequence joins TRBV6-2 or TRBV6-3 and TRBJ2-5, with 7 bases lining up with TRBD2. This CDR3 region has 14 residues. The V gene end was trimmed by 2 bases and the J gene end by 0 bases; junction bases not matched to a gene: 0. The V gene's germline CDR1 is MNHEY and CDR2 SVGEGT. The CDR3 is CASSYGGDQETQYF. CDR3 in DNA: TGTGCCAGCAGTTACGGGGGGGACCAAGAGACCCAGTACTTC.

V and J are TRBV28 and TRBJ1-1, with 9 bases fitting TRBD1. Germline CDR1 MDHEN, CDR2 SYDVKM. This CDR3 comprises 17 residues. Trimming removed 7 bases from V and 1 base from J; junction bases left unmatched: 13. The CDR3 coding sequence is TGTGCCAGCACCACTCATCTACAGGGGGCGCGGAACACTGAAGCTTTCTTT. The encoded protein is CASTTHLQGARNTEAFF.

The rearrangement links TRBV9 to TRBJ1-6, with a possible D match to TRBD1 (5 bases). Germline CDR1 is SGDLS and CDR2 is YYNGEE. This CDR3 has 18 residues. V was trimmed by 0 bases and J by 5 bases, leaving 18 bases between them. Here the CDR3 DNA reads TGTGCCAGCAGCGTAGCTACAGGTGCCGGAGTGAATAATTCACCCCTCCACTTT. This gives the protein CASSVATGAGVNNSPLHF.

The V gene is TRBV19, the J gene TRBJ2-3; D possibly corresponds to TRBD2 (5 bases). This CDR3 spans 12 amino acids. The V end was cut by 7 bases, the J end by 3 bases, with 8 bases between. Germline values: CDR1 LNHDA, CDR2 SQIVND (reference sequence). The CDR3 region is CASISATDTQYF. The CDR3 DNA reads as TGTGCCAGTATTAGCGCTACAGATACGCAGTATTTT.

The chain combines TRBV18 with TRBJ1-2; perhaps TRBD1 as D (5 bases). Per germline, CDR1 KGHSH and CDR2 LQKENI. V lost 2 bases, J lost 8 bases, and 12 bases lay in between. CDR3 length: 13 amino acids. The CDR3: CASSPGDVGGYTF. The CDR3 DNA sequence: TGTGCCAGCTCACCAGGGGACGTCGGGGGCTACACCTTC.

V and J are TRBV5-1 and TRBJ2-7, with 8 bases lining up with TRBD1. This CDR3 comprises 16 residues. Germline CDR1 SGHRS, CDR2 YFSETQ. V lost 1 base and J lost 2; bases outside the gene matches: 8. CDR3 in DNA: TGCGCCAGCAGCTTGAATAGGGGGACAGGACCCTACGAGCAGTACTTC. Translation gives CASSLNRGTGPYEQYF.

The chain carries TRBV7-6 and TRBJ2-2; D uncertain. This CDR3 has 16 residues. The V gene lost 1 base and the J gene lost 7 bases, with 16 bases spanning the gap. Germline CDR1 SGHVS, CDR2 FNYEAQ. CDR3 region: CASSLDAEAWGGELFF. The CDR3 DNA reads TGTGCCAGCAGCTTAGACGCCGAAGCATGGGGCGGGGAGCTGTTTTTT. The whole variable domain, remainder taken from reference TRBV7-6 and TRBJ2-2, is GAGVSQSPRYKVTKRGQDVALRCDPISGHVSLYWYRQALGQGPEFLTYFNYEAQQDKSGLPNDRFSAERPEGSISTLTIQRTEQRDSAMYRCASSLDAEAWGGELFFGEGSRLTVL.

The chain has TRBV19 and TRBJ1-2, with 7 bases lining up with TRBD1. This CDR3 spans 15 amino acids. Trimming took 5 bases from V and 4 from J; bases not matched to a gene: 10. The germline CDR1 and CDR2 sequences are LNHDA and SQIVND (reference sequence). CDR3 loop: CASSPLRGGSYGYTF. In DNA form, the CDR3 reads TGTGCCAGTAGTCCTCTCCGAGGGGGCAGCTATGGCTACACCTTC.

The gene calls are TRBV7-2 and TRBJ2-7; 12 positions match TRBD1. The CDR3 length is 15 residues. Germline loops: CDR1 SGHTA, CDR2 FQGNSA. The J segment lost 4 bases and the V segment lost 3 bases, leaving 4 bases of the junction unmatched. The CDR3 loop reads CASSFGTGGSYEQYF. CDR3 nucleotide sequence: TGTGCCAGCAGCTTTGGGACAGGGGGCTCGTACGAGCAGTACTTC.